These T cell receptor beta chains were read from a single sample in a study of tumor T cells in aggressive B-cell lymphoma. Profiled with immunoSEQ multiplex PCR; TCRdb holds only in-frame clones, not every one. This sample has 2,000 to 3,000 clones; over 80% occur once, and the top ten carry about 5%. The sequenced sample consisted of tumor tissue. The receptors originated from an adult with diffuse large B cell lymphoma. Each CDR3 is given with its conserved first and last residue. The D gene is left open where the match is weak. Clone size is shown for a subset of rows, as once, few, many or a class of expanded clone.

. TRBJ1-5 TRBV28 TRBD1 TGTGCCAGCCGCCCGGGACAGGGGTTCAATCAGCCCCAGCATTTT CASRPGQGFNQPQHF
. TRBJ1-2 TRBV30 . TGTGCCTGGACCTACACCGCCAGGTTTGGTGGCTACACCTTC CAWTYTARFGGYTF
. TRBJ2-7 TRBV2 TRBD2 TGTGCCAGCAGCCGGGAGGGGATGGCTTATGAGCAGTACTTC CASSREGMAYEQYF
. TRBJ1-4 TRBV18 . TGTGCCAGCTCACCACCGGAGACAGGTTGGGAAAAACTGTTTTTT CASSPPETGWEKLFF
. TRBJ1-2 TRBV5-6 TRBD1 TGTGCCAGCAGTCGATTTCAGGGGGAAGGAGGCTACACCTTC CASSRFQGEGGYTF
. TRBJ2-2 TRBV27 TRBD2 TGTGCCAGCAGTTTTGGGCGTAGCGGGGTGAGGAACACCGGGGAGCTGTTTTTT CASSFGRSGVRNTGELFF
. TRBJ1-5 TRBV27 . TGTACCAGCAACACGGGGGATCAGCCCCAGCATTTT CTSNTGDQPQHF
. TRBJ2-1 TRBV4-1 . TGCGCCAGCAGCCAAGAAGGGCTAGCCAGGAATGAGCAGTTCTTC CASSQEGLARNEQFF
. TRBJ2-6 TRBV11-3 . TGTGCCAGCAGCCGGGGTGACTCTGGGGCCAACGTCCTGACTTTC CASSRGDSGANVLTF
. TRBJ2-3 TRBV6-5 . TGTGCCAGCAGTTACCACAGGCTACTCAGCACAGATACGCAGTATTTT CASSYHRLLSTDTQYF
. TRBJ1-3 TRBV7-9 . TGTGCCAGCAGCTTAGTGGAGGGAAACACCATATATTTT CASSLVEGNTIYF
. TRBJ2-2 TRBV29-1 . TGCAGCGTTCCTGGCGGGACCAACACCGGGGAGCTGTTTTTT CSVPGGTNTGELFF
. TRBJ1-1 TRBV27 . TGTGCCAGCAGTTTTGCAGAGCGGGACACTGAAGCTTTCTTT CASSFAERDTEAFF
. TRBJ2-3 TRBV7-2 TRBD2 TGTGCCAGCAGCTTGGCGGGGGGGGCAGATACGCAGTATTTT CASSLAGGADTQYF
. TRBJ2-1 TRBV5-1 . TGCGCCAGCAGCCTGCGACTAAGATGGGACAATGAGCAGTTCTTC CASSLRLRWDNEQFF
. TRBJ2-7 TRBV27 . TGTGCCAGCAGTTTATGGTGGGCCTCGGAGCAGTACTTC CASSLWWASEQYF
. TRBJ2-2 TRBV5-1 TRBD2 TGCGCCAGCAGCCGCGGGACTAGCGGGGGCGGGGAGCTGTTTTTT CASSRGTSGGGELFF
once TRBJ2-3 TRBV7-3 TRBD2 TGTGCCAGCAGTCCCAGCGGGGGCACCGGGTATACGCAGTATTTT CASSPSGGTGYTQYF
. TRBJ2-3 TRBV4-1 TRBD1 TGCGCCAGCAGCCAAGGAGGGACAGGGTTACCTCTGCTTCGGACAGATACGCAGTATTTT CASSQGGTGLPLLRTDTQYF
. TRBJ2-5 TRBV5-1 TRBD1 TGCGCCAGCAGCAGAGCGACAGGGATTGAGACCCAGTACTTC CASSRATGIETQYF
. TRBJ2-1 TRBV19 . TGTGCCAGTAGTAAGCGAGACGTCGAATACAATGAGCAGTTCTTC CASSKRDVEYNEQFF
. TRBJ1-3 TRBV2 TRBD1 TGTGCCAGCAGTGAAGAGGGGACAGGGTCCGGAAACACCATATATTTT CASSEEGTGSGNTIYF
. TRBJ1-2 TRBV4-2 . TGTGCCAGCAGCCAAGATGCATGGACAGTCTATAGCTACACCTTC CASSQDAWTVYSYTF
. TRBJ1-4 TRBV19 TRBD1 TGTGCCAGTAATACGGGACAGAAGAATGAAAAACTGTTTTTT CASNTGQKNEKLFF
. TRBJ2-1 TRBV11-2 TRBD2 TGTGCCAGCAGCTTAGAGGGACTAGCGGGCTATGAGCAGTTCTTC CASSLEGLAGYEQFF
. TRBJ2-4 TRBV11-2 TRBD2 TGTGCCAGCAGCGTTGAAACGGGGGGGCTGGAAAACATTCAGTACTTC CASSVETGGLENIQYF
few TRBJ2-1 TRBV18 TRBD2 TGTGCCAGCTCACCACCGGGCGGGAGGGCCATGAATGAGCAGTTCTTC CASSPPGGRAMNEQFF
. TRBJ2-3 TRBV10-3 TRBD2 TGTGCCATCAGTGACGGGGGGGCCGGAGATACGCAGTATTTT CAISDGGAGDTQYF
. TRBJ1-4 TRBV9 . TGTGCCAGCAGCGTAGGTATGGAGGGGATCGATGAAAAACTGTTTTTT CASSVGMEGIDEKLFF
. TRBJ1-1 TRBV7-8 . TGTGCCAGCAGCTTAGGGGGGACTCATACTGAAGCTTTCTTT CASSLGGTHTEAFF
. TRBJ2-5 TRBV5-5 . TGTGCCAGCAGCTTTAGCGGACCCCGCCAAGAGACCCAGTACTTC CASSFSGPRQETQYF
once TRBJ1-4 TRBV28 . TGTGCCAGCAGTCTAGGGGGATTGGGAAAACTGTTTTTT CASSLGGLGKLFF
. TRBJ2-1 TRBV7-9 TRBD2 TGTGCCAGCAGCTTCTATCCTAGCGGGATTTCGTCCCTCTACAATGAGCAGTTCTTC CASSFYPSGISSLYNEQFF
. TRBJ1-6 TRBV5-1 . TGCGCCAGCAGCTTGGGACAGAATAATTCACCCCTCCACTTT CASSLGQNNSPLHF
once TRBJ2-1 TRBV9 TRBD2 TGTGCCAGCAGCGTAGACCCCCCTAGCGGGGTAGAAAATGAGCAGTTCTTC CASSVDPPSGVENEQFF
once TRBJ1-1 TRBV5-4 . TGTGCCAGTGGGAGGGCGCCTGACACTGAAGCTTTCTTT CASGRAPDTEAFF
. TRBJ2-7 TRBV2 . TGTGCCAGCAGTGAACTTCGGGGTCCGTACGAGCAGTACTTC CASSELRGPYEQYF
. TRBJ2-1 TRBV5-1 TRBD1 TGCGCCAGCAGCTACCAAACAGGGGGCAGTGAGCAGTTCTTC CASSYQTGGSEQFF
. TRBJ2-1 TRBV7-9 . TGTGCCAGCGACTTAGAAGAGTCCTACAATGAGCAGTTCTTC CASDLEESYNEQFF
. TRBJ2-1 TRBV6-6 TRBD2 TGTGCCAGCAACCTCAGCGGGAGTACGGGGATCTTC CASNLSGSTGIF
. TRBJ2-5 TRBV7-2 . TGTGCCAGCAGCATCCTAGGCGAGACCCAGTACTTC CASSILGETQYF
. TRBJ2-3 TRBV4-3 . TGCGCCAGCAGCCCTTTGGCAGTGGGCACAGATACGCAGTATTTT CASSPLAVGTDTQYF
. TRBJ2-1 TRBV7-3 . TGTGCCAGCAGCTTTCTTGGGGGGGCAGGCAATGAGCAGTTCTTC CASSFLGGAGNEQFF
. TRBJ2-2 TRBV5-4 . TGTGCCAGCAGCTTTGAGGCTAACACCGGGGAGCTGTTTTTT CASSFEANTGELFF
. TRBJ2-3 TRBV5-1 . TGCGCCAGCAGCTTAGAGGGCACAGATACGCAGTATTTT CASSLEGTDTQYF
. TRBJ2-5 TRBV9 TRBD2 TGTGCCAGCAGCGCCGCGGGACTAGCGGTGGAGACCCAGTACTTC CASSAAGLAVETQYF
. TRBJ2-3 TRBV18 TRBD2 TGTGCCAGCTCACCACCCTGGACTAGTCACACAGATACGCAGTATTTT CASSPPWTSHTDTQYF
. TRBJ1-1 TRBV19 TRBD1 TGTGCCAGTATTGATAGGGGGCGGACCACTGAAGCTTTCTTT CASIDRGRTTEAFF
. TRBJ1-2 TRBV14 . TGTGCCAGCAGCCACAGGTTGGAAAACTATGGCTACACCTTC CASSHRLENYGYTF
once TRBJ1-2 TRBV6-5 . TGTGCCGGCAGTTACTCAACAGGGATCTATGGCTACACCTTC CAGSYSTGIYGYTF
once TRBJ2-2 TRBV4-2 TRBD1 TGTGCCAGCAGCCGGACAGGGGAGGGCGGGGAGCTGTTTTTT CASSRTGEGGELFF
. TRBJ2-2 TRBV5-8 . TGTGCCAGCAGCACCCCCGGGTCCTGGAATAGGATGTTTTTT CASSTPGSWNRMFF
. TRBJ1-3 TRBV2 . TGTGCCAGTTCAGATAACTCTGGAAACACCATATATTTT CASSDNSGNTIYF
. TRBJ1-5 TRBV6-1 . TGTGCCAGCACACAGGTCCGACATCAGCCCCAGCATTTT CASTQVRHQPQHF
. TRBJ2-5 TRBV28 . TGTGCCAGCAGGGGAACAGGCCCCCAAGAGACCCAGTACTTC CASRGTGPQETQYF
. TRBJ1-5 TRBV15 TRBD1 TGTGCCACCAGCAGAGAGGGACAGGGTACCGGGCAGCCCCAGCATTTT CATSREGQGTGQPQHF
few TRBJ1-1 TRBV28 TRBD1 TGTGCCAGCAGTCACAGGGTAACAGGGGACACTGAAGCTTTCTTT CASSHRVTGDTEAFF